The present T cell receptor beta chain was sequenced within a study of glioma-infiltrating T cells after dendritic cell vaccination. CDR1 and CDR2 from the germline V gene are SNHLY and FYNNEI. CDR3 length: 15 residues. After removal of 4 bases from V and 7 bases from J, the junction contained 9 bases not matched to a gene. Time point: after dendritic cell vaccination, including at tumor progression/relapse. Patients had residual fresh-frozen tumor tissue and more than two years of survival data. Sequencing used immunoSEQ multiplex PCR; TCRdb keeps in-frame clones, though not all of them. The sample carries over 75,000 clones, roughly 77% recorded once.

This TCR came from a human donor with glioblastoma. Sequencing used blood, obtained after dendritic cell vaccination. The chain combines TRBV2 with TRBJ1-5, with TRBD1 identical over 8 bases. In DNA, the CDR3 is TGTGCCAGCAGTGCGACAGGGGCCAGAAACCAGCCCCAGCATTTT. Translated: CASSATGARNQPQHF.